A selection of T cell receptor beta chains follows, all from one sample in a study of blood T cell repertoires in COVID-19. Clones were sequenced by immunoSEQ multiplex PCR, and TCRdb holds only the in-frame ones, with some missing. The table records around 200,000 clones, roughly four fifths of them present only once. Sequencing used peripheral blood. These receptors were taken from a man in his forties or fifties with active or convalescent COVID-19. Each CDR3 is given with its conserved first and last residue. The order of the fields is CDR3 protein, CDR3 DNA, J gene, clone size, V gene, D gene. The D gene is left open where the match is weak. A row's size may be missing; if present it is once, few, many or a size class.

cdr3_aa: CASSWLGQQETQYF
cdr3_nt: TGTGCCAGCAGTTGGCTCGGACAACAAGAGACCCAGTACTTC
j_call: TRBJ2-5
clone_size: -
v_call: TRBV6-2/TRBV6-3
d_call: -

cdr3_aa: CASSPGDSGSYGYTF
cdr3_nt: TGTGCCAGCAGTCCCGGGGACAGTGGGAGCTATGGCTACACCTTC
j_call: TRBJ1-2
clone_size: few
v_call: TRBV6-5
d_call: TRBD1

cdr3_aa: CAWKYRDRGQEAFF
cdr3_nt: TGTGCCTGGAAGTACCGGGACAGGGGGCAAGAAGCTTTCTTT
j_call: TRBJ1-1
clone_size: -
v_call: TRBV30
d_call: TRBD1

cdr3_aa: CASSEGRGGYGYTF
cdr3_nt: TGTGCCAGCAGTGAAGGCCGGGGGGGCTATGGCTACACCTTC
j_call: TRBJ1-2
clone_size: -
v_call: TRBV6-1
d_call: -

cdr3_aa: CASSLALAGAFDEQFF
cdr3_nt: TGTGCCAGCAGCTTAGCGCTAGCGGGGGCTTTCGATGAGCAGTTCTTC
j_call: TRBJ2-1
clone_size: -
v_call: TRBV7-2
d_call: TRBD2

cdr3_aa: CASSLQGLAYEQYF
cdr3_nt: TGTGCCAGCAGCTTACAGGGTTTGGCCTACGAGCAGTACTTC
j_call: TRBJ2-7
clone_size: once
v_call: TRBV5-6
d_call: -

cdr3_aa: CASSAHSGGARSTDTQYF
cdr3_nt: TGTGCCAGCAGCGCCCACAGCGGGGGGGCCCGTAGCACAGATACGCAGTATTTT
j_call: TRBJ2-3
clone_size: few
v_call: TRBV9
d_call: TRBD2

cdr3_aa: CASSQRGGSYNEQFF
cdr3_nt: TGTGCCAGCAGTCAGCGGGGGGGCTCCTACAATGAGCAGTTCTTC
j_call: TRBJ2-1
clone_size: once
v_call: TRBV28
d_call: TRBD2

cdr3_aa: CATSNSGFNQPQHF
cdr3_nt: TGTGCCACCAGTAACAGCGGTTTCAATCAGCCCCAGCATTTT
j_call: TRBJ1-5
clone_size: -
v_call: TRBV15
d_call: -

cdr3_aa: CASSSGGSSYNEQFF
cdr3_nt: TGTGCCAGCTCTAGCGGGGGGAGCTCCTACAATGAGCAGTTCTTC
j_call: TRBJ2-1
clone_size: -
v_call: TRBV6-5
d_call: TRBD2

cdr3_aa: CASSFRDRRGKLFF
cdr3_nt: TGTGCCAGCAGCTTCCGGGACAGGAGAGGAAAACTGTTTTTT
j_call: TRBJ1-4
clone_size: -
v_call: TRBV5-6
d_call: TRBD1

cdr3_aa: CSVVPGQGSEQYF
cdr3_nt: TGCAGCGTTGTACCGGGACAGGGCTCCGAGCAGTACTTC
j_call: TRBJ2-7
clone_size: -
v_call: TRBV29-1
d_call: TRBD1

cdr3_aa: CASSQDRVGSPLHF
cdr3_nt: TGTGCCAGCAGCCAAGACAGGGTTGGATCACCCCTCCACTTT
j_call: TRBJ1-6
clone_size: -
v_call: TRBV3-1/TRBV3-2
d_call: -

cdr3_aa: CSVVLRGRIYGYTF
cdr3_nt: TGCAGCGTTGTCCTCAGGGGGCGAATCTATGGCTACACCTTC
j_call: TRBJ1-2
clone_size: few
v_call: TRBV29-1
d_call: TRBD1

cdr3_aa: CASSLGGTGFGEQYF
cdr3_nt: TGTGCCAGCAGCTTAGGTGGGACAGGGTTTGGCGAGCAGTACTTC
j_call: TRBJ2-7
clone_size: -
v_call: TRBV7-6
d_call: TRBD1

cdr3_aa: CASKQGLETQYF
cdr3_nt: TGTGCCAGCAAGCAGGGGTTAGAGACCCAGTACTTC
j_call: TRBJ2-5
clone_size: -
v_call: TRBV28
d_call: -

cdr3_aa: CATSDLQQIRADREKLTNEKLFF
cdr3_nt: TGTGCCACCAGTGATTTGCAACAAATAAGGGCGGACAGGGAAAAGTTGACTAATGAAAAACTGTTTTTT
j_call: TRBJ1-4
clone_size: -
v_call: TRBV24-1
d_call: TRBD1

cdr3_aa: CAWRPRGIETQYF
cdr3_nt: TGTGCCTGGAGGCCAAGAGGGATAGAGACCCAGTACTTC
j_call: TRBJ2-5
clone_size: -
v_call: TRBV30
d_call: -

cdr3_aa: CASSLGYNGETQYF
cdr3_nt: TGTGCCAGCAGCTTAGGGTATAACGGAGAGACCCAGTACTTC
j_call: TRBJ2-5
clone_size: -
v_call: TRBV7-7
d_call: -

cdr3_aa: CASSYRTGGSSYNSPLHF
cdr3_nt: TGTGCCAGCAGTTACCGGACAGGGGGAAGCTCCTATAATTCACCCCTCCACTTT
j_call: TRBJ1-6
clone_size: -
v_call: TRBV27
d_call: TRBD1

cdr3_aa: CASSPWETGHNEQFF
cdr3_nt: TGTGCCAGCTCACCCTGGGAGACAGGGCACAATGAGCAGTTCTTC
j_call: TRBJ2-1
clone_size: -
v_call: TRBV18
d_call: TRBD1

cdr3_aa: CASSKREVIYEQYF
cdr3_nt: TGTGCCAGCAGTAAGCGGGAGGTTATCTACGAGCAGTACTTC
j_call: TRBJ2-7
clone_size: -
v_call: TRBV6-5
d_call: TRBD2